This T cell receptor beta chain comes out of a study of Tregs in tolerant kidney transplant recipients. General study points: Tolerant patients' donor-specific Tregs expanded beyond overall Tregs, suggesting antigen-driven growth. Nucleotide sequences could not be compared across some patients' samples due to primer changes.

Some clones are missing from TCRdb's copy, which holds only in-frame ones; the method was immunoSEQ multiplex PCR. Among tens of thousands of clones, about 88% were seen once, and the ten largest hold about 0.37%. This CDR3 contains 16 residues. J lost 0 bases, V lost 7 bases, and 7 bases had no gene match. Per germline, CDR1 MDHEN and CDR2 SYDVKM. Thawed PBMCs were FACS-sorted into unstimulated CD4+CD25+CD127- regulatory T cells, CD4+CD25- non-regulatory cells, CD4 and CD8 cells. Comment on this clone: Antigen unknown.

This chain links TRBV28 with TRBJ2-1; 9 positions match TRBD2. This TCR was recovered from a human donor who received a combined kidney and bone marrow transplant. Sequences were derived from CD4+ T cells from blood, sampled before the transplant. This CDR3 reads CASNSYSGSSYNEQFF. CDR3 nucleotide sequence: TGTGCCAGCAATTCCTATAGCGGGAGCTCCTACAATGAGCAGTTCTTC.